Listed here is a single T cell receptor beta chain. This clonotype appeared a few times. This clone's antigen is unknown. There are no base qualities to consult, and no much larger clone falls within one base. This entry belongs to a study of T cells in Graves' hyperthyroidism and ophthalmopathy (dated by TCRdb to the late 2010s). Broadly, across the study: Peripheral blood samples were taken at initial diagnosis, before any treatment was given. Thyroid tissue and blood T-cell repertoires from about six Graves' hyperthyroidism patients were also compared in the study. The roughly 91 discovery patients were randomly split 7:3 into training and test sets. An independent validation cohort of around 19 hyperthyroidism patients and about 15 patients who later progressed to ophthalmopathy tested prospective prediction of ophthalmopathy. The paper reports TCR Vbeta CDR3 sequencing of approximately 130 peripheral blood samples: under 45 ophthalmopathy, about 75 hyperthyroidism and roughly 17 progressor patients. To identify TCR V-J signatures that set the groups apart, the researchers used a discovery cohort of more than 95 patients, made up of some 41 with Graves' ophthalmopathy and some 60 with stable Graves' hyperthyroidism. Following sampling, methimazole starting at 30 mg daily was given to hyperthyroidism patients, and high-dose intravenous methylprednisolone was given to ophthalmopathy patients.

Ophthalmopathy patients had moderately to severely active disease, with a Clinical Activity Score of 3 or more, a NOSPECS grade of 4 or more, and a disease duration of less than 3 months. Any patient with an uncontrolled infection, another autoimmune disease, pregnancy or lactation was excluded. Diagnoses were established on the basis of clinical symptoms, serum thyroxine and TRAb, thyroid ultrasound, and orbital computed tomography. PBMCs were separated from 10 ml of fresh peripheral blood using Ficoll-Paque density gradient centrifugation. Total RNA was extracted with Trizol reagent, and quality was checked on an Agilent 2100 Bioanalyzer. General study outcomes and caveats: Most expanded thyroid clonotypes (frequency above 0.001) were also detected in blood, suggesting blood repertoires may reflect thyroid immune responses. A model built on a 13 V-J signature distinguished ophthalmopathy from stable hyperthyroidism, reaching roughly 88% sensitivity and 81.08% specificity in cross-validation and 80%/75% in testing. In validation, progression to ophthalmopathy was predicted by the model with roughly 71% sensitivity and just over 72% specificity, a median of approximately 6.5 months before onset. Sample size was not statistically predetermined, and investigators were not blinded to group allocation.

The CDR3 spans 14 residues, from the cysteine through the phenylalanine. The DNA shown is the 42-base CDR3, in frame from base 1. Between the V and J ends, shortened by 7 bases and 0 bases respectively, the junction contains 7 bases. CDR1 is given as LNHDA and CDR2 as SQIVND, both from the germline V gene (reference sequence). TCR beta CDR3 regions were amplified from RNA transcripts. The TCR CDR3 was subjected to a first round of RT-PCR using the HTBI primer set and the Qiagen OneStep RT-PCR kit. Libraries were constructed in a second round of multiplex PCR, after which size selection and purification were carried out. Sequencing of the libraries was done on an Illumina HiSeq2000 using paired-end 100 bp reads. As for the original processing: Raw data were processed with SOAPnuke, discarding reads with adapters, uncalled bases, mean Phred below 15, or no exact constant-primer or identifier match. COPE v1.2.5 was used to merge high-quality paired reads, and clonotypes were defined as unique nucleotide sequences. MiTCR v1.1 was used to align clonotypes to the IMGT TRBV, TRBD and TRBJ reference segments. The analysis was restricted to V-J combinations with a frequency above 0.0001, which together covered 99% to 99.2% of the repertoires. The TCS score was defined as F50 (clonal expansion) divided by E x V (chaos), with BLOSUM62-based TCRdist calculated between CDR3 peptides within each V-J. Welch's t-statistics and random forest reduced roughly 500 V-J features to roughly 13, which were used in a naive Bayes classifier (R e1071). Thyroid-blood repertoire similarity was quantified with the Morisita-Horn index. Through fastp at Q25 and MiXCR, TCRdb rebuilt clones from the public reads, retaining in-frame beta chains. Under each unique CDR3 protein, matching rows form one entry showing the most common genes and DNA. It is TCRdb's table, rather than the study itself, that gives the V and J calls and clone size. For this sample the table gives approximately 600,000 distinct CDR3 sequences, of which around 15% were detected only once. The ten most abundant clones make up about 3.9% of the sample.

Specimen: blood. The chain couples TRBV19 to TRBJ1-6; a confident D gene designation cannot be given. This sequence originates from a woman between 40 and 55 years old with Graves' ophthalmopathy. The CDR3 loop reads CASTPSSYNSPLHF. The DNA reads as follows: TGTGCCAGTACCCCGAGCTCCTATAATTCACCCCTCCACTTT.